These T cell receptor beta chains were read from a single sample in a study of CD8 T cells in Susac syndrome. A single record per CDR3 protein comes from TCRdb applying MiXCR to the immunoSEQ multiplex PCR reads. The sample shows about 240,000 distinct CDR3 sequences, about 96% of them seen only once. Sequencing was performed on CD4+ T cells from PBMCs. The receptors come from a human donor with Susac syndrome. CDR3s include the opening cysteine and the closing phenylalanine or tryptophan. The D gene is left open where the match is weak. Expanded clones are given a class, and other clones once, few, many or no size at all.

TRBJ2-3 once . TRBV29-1 TGCAGCGCCGCGTCACAATTAAGCACAGATACGCAGTATTTT CSAASQLSTDTQYF
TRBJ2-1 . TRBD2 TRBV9 TGTGCCAGCAGCGGACCGGGACTAGCGGGAGTGGTCTCCTACAATGAGCAGTTCTTC CASSGPGLAGVVSYNEQFF
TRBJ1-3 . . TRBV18 TGTGCCAGCGCCGGGGCGGACAGCTCTGGAAACACCATATATTTT CASAGADSSGNTIYF
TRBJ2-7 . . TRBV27 TGTGCCAGCCGAAGCAACTACGAGCAGTACTTC CASRSNYEQYF
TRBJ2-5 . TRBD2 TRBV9 TGTGCCAGCAGCCCCGGACTAGCGGGAGGGCTAGAGACCCAGTACTTC CASSPGLAGGLETQYF
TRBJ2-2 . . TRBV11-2 TGTGCCAGCAGCTTAGGGGCCGGGGGCGAAAACACCGGGGAGCTGTTTTTT CASSLGAGGENTGELFF
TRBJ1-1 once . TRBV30 TGTGCCTGGAGTGGGGGACGGGGGAACACTGAAGCTTTCTTT CAWSGGRGNTEAFF
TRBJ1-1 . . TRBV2 TGTGCCAGCAGGGCAGACACTGAAGCTTTCTTT CASRADTEAFF
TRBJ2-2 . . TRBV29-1 TGCAGCGTTGGAACATCCGGGGAGCTGTTTTTT CSVGTSGELFF
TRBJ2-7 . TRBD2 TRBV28 TGTGCCAGCAGTTTTACCGGGAGGCTTGGCGAGCAGTACTTC CASSFTGRLGEQYF
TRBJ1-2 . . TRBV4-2 TGTGCCAGCAGCCAAGAGTGGGGGGAGGGCTACACCTTC CASSQEWGEGYTF
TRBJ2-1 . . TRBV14 TGTGCCAGCAGCCAAGATCGAGGGTACAATGAGCAGTTCTTC CASSQDRGYNEQFF
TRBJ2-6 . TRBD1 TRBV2 TGTGCCAGCAAAACAGGGGGCTCTTGGACGGAAGTCCTGACTTTC CASKTGGSWTEVLTF
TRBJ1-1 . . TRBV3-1 TGTGCCAGCAGCCAAGCGGGGGGCTCTGAAGCTTTCTTT CASSQAGGSEAFF
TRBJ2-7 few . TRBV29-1 TGCAGCGCCCGAGGAGCAGGGATCTACGAGCAGTACTTC CSARGAGIYEQYF
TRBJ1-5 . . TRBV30 TGTGCCTGGAGTGTACTGGGGACGAGCAATCAGCCCCAGCATTTT CAWSVLGTSNQPQHF
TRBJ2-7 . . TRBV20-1 TGCAGTGCCCCGTGGCTAGCTGGATACGAGCAGTACTTC CSAPWLAGYEQYF
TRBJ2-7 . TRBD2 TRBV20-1 TGCAGTGCCCCCGAAGGGACTAGTGCCCACGAGCAGTACTTC CSAPEGTSAHEQYF
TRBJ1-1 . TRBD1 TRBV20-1 TGCAGTGCTAGGGAGACAGGGCGCGGCACTGAAGCTTTCTTT CSARETGRGTEAFF
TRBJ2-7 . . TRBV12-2 TGTGCAAGTCGCCCGATGGGACTAGCGGGGTCCTACGAGCAGTACTTC CASRPMGLAGSYEQYF
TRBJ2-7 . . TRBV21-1 TGTGCCAGCAGCAAAGGGCCCGGCGGTGCCGAGCAGTACTTC CASSKGPGGAEQYF
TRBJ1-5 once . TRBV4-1 TGCGCCAGCAGCCAAGTGGGCAGGGTTGGGCAGCCCCAGCATTTT CASSQVGRVGQPQHF
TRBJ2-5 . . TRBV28 TGTGCCAGCAGCTCGAGGACCGCTCTAAGGGGAGAGACCCAGTACTTC CASSSRTALRGETQYF
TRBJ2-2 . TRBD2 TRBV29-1 TGCAGCGCCCGTACATCGGGGCTAGCGGTCACCGGGGAGCTGTTTTTT CSARTSGLAVTGELFF
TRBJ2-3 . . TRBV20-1 TGCAGTGCTAGGACCCTCTTACCGAGCGCGAGGAGCACAGATACGCAGTATTTT CSARTLLPSARSTDTQYF
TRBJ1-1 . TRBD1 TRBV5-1 TGCGCCAGCAACCAGGACAGGCTTACTGGGGAAGCTTTCTTT CASNQDRLTGEAFF
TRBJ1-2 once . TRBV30 TGTGCCTGGAGTGTACTCGGGCAGGGCTCCGGCTATGGCTACACCTTC CAWSVLGQGSGYGYTF
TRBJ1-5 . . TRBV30 TGTGCCTGGAGTGTCGACAGCAATCAGCCCCAGCATTTT CAWSVDSNQPQHF
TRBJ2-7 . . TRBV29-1 TGCAGCGTGTGCTACGGAGGCGCCTACGAGCAGTACTTC CSVCYGGAYEQYF
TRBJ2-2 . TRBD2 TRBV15 TGTGCCACCAGCAGAGTACTAGCGGGAGTGGGCACCGGGGAGCTGTTTTTT CATSRVLAGVGTGELFF
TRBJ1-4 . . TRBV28 TGTGCCAGCAGCCTTGGGGGAGGGAATGAAAAACTGTTTTTT CASSLGGGNEKLFF